One sample yielded the 18 T cell receptor beta chains listed below, sequenced in a study of Ad26.COV2.S vaccination and SARS-CoV-2 variants. Treatment defined: 19 received Ad26.COV2.S at low or high dose, single or two shots; several received placebo; per-sample allocation not given. Specimens were obtained on day 63 following the first vaccine or placebo injection. The table came from immunoSEQ multiplex PCR; TCRdb's copy has only in-frame clones and leaves some out. The sample has around 450,000 clones; 85% to 90% are singletons. Sequenced here: peripheral blood, sampled in a trial of Ad26.COV2.S vaccine versus placebo. The receptors stem from a person aged 18 to 59 who received the Ad26.COV2.S COVID-19 vaccine or a placebo.

V is TRBV5-8 and J is TRBJ2-3; D might be TRBD1 (6 bases). Per germline, CDR1 SGHTS and CDR2 YDEGEE. The length of the CDR3 is 15 residues. Trimming pared 2 bases from V and 0 bases from J, leaving 10 bases between. The CDR3 sequence: CASSLQGMSTDTQYF. CDR3 bases: TGTGCCAGCAGCTTACAGGGTATGAGCACAGATACGCAGTATTTT. Looking up the rest from reference TRBV5-8 and TRBJ2-3 gives the full variable domain: EAGVTQSPTHLIKTRGQQATLRCSPISGHTSVYWYQQALGLGLQFLLWYDEGEERNRGNFPPRFSGRQFPNYSSELNVNALELEDSALYLCASSLQGMSTDTQYFGPGTRLTVL.

The chain carries TRBV5-6 and TRBJ1-2; 9 bases are a match to TRBD1. Germline loops: CDR1 SGHDT, CDR2 YYEEEE. After removal of 0 bases from V and 5 bases from J, the junction contained 2 bases not matched to a gene. The CDR3 has 14 amino acids. CDR3 residues: CASSLGDRAYGYTF. CDR3 DNA sequence: TGTGCCAGCAGCTTGGGGGACAGGGCATATGGCTACACCTTC.

This chain links TRBV29-1 with TRBJ1-1, with TRBD1 as a possible D gene (6 bases). Germline values: CDR1 SQVTM, CDR2 ANQGSEA. The germline V and J ends were trimmed by 5 bases and 3 bases, with 16 bases remaining between them. The CDR3 runs to 14 residues. The CDR3 region is CSVSRGGGYTEAFF. The CDR3 DNA reads as TGCAGCGTTAGCAGAGGGGGGGGGTACACTGAAGCTTTCTTT.

The V gene is TRBV7-3, the J gene TRBJ2-1, with 7 bases fitting TRBD2. Germline lookup yields CDR1 SGHTA and CDR2 FQGTGA. The CDR3 covers 16 residues. V lost 3 bases and J lost 7; bases outside the gene matches: 12. DNA for the CDR3: TGTGCCAGCAGCTTTCTACGGCGGGAGAGGGGAAATGAGCAGTTCTTC. This encodes CASSFLRRERGNEQFF.

This rearrangement joins TRBV6-5 to TRBJ2-5; D is unclear. The CDR3 contains 14 residues. V lost 6 bases, J lost 2 bases, and 13 bases lay in between. Germline lookup yields CDR1 MNHEY and CDR2 SVGAGI. The CDR3: CASSRTTTQETQYF. The CDR3 DNA reads TGTGCCAGCAGCCGTACTACGACTCAAGAGACCCAGTACTTC.

This chain joins TRBV7-9 and TRBJ1-5; 9 nucleotides align to TRBD1. The germline CDR1 and CDR2 sequences are SEHNR and FQNEAQ (reference sequence). This CDR3 contains 15 residues. V dropped 5 bases and J dropped 6; count of bases not matched to a gene: 8. CDR3 region: CASSRGQGGGQPQHF. For the CDR3, the DNA is TGTGCCAGCAGCAGGGGACAGGGAGGAGGTCAGCCCCAGCATTTT.

V usage is TRBV28 and J usage is TRBJ1-2, with unresolved D. CDR3 length equals 11 residues. Per germline, CDR1 MDHEN and CDR2 SYDVKM. V lost 5 bases to trimming and J lost 4 bases, with 5 bases between them. The CDR3 region is CASSRFYGYTF. In DNA form, the CDR3 reads TGTGCCAGCAGTCGCTTCTATGGCTACACCTTC.

This sequence joins TRBV7-9 and TRBJ1-2; 8 bases agree with TRBD1. Looked up from germline, CDR1 is SEHNR and CDR2 is FQNEAQ (reference sequence). This CDR3 is 13 amino acids long. Trimming removed 2 bases from V and 6 bases from J; junction bases left unmatched: 2. CDR3 nucleotides: TGTGCCAGCAGCTTACCAGGGGGCGATGGCTACACCTTC. This codes for CASSLPGGDGYTF.

In this sample, this clone turned up once. The J gene is TRBJ2-1, the V gene TRBV11-3, with TRBD2 matching 13 bases. V lost 2 bases, J lost 0 bases, and 4 bases stayed unmatched. Germline assignment: CDR1 SGHNT and CDR2 YENEEA. The CDR3 covers 18 residues. CDR3 in DNA: TGTGCCAGCAGCTTAACACTAGCGGGAGGGAGCTCCTACAATGAGCAGTTCTTC. Translating it yields CASSLTLAGGSSYNEQFF. Full variable domain (rest looked up from reference TRBV11-3 and TRBJ2-1): EAGVVQSPRYKIIEKKQPVAFWCNPISGHNTLYWYLQNLGQGPELLIRYENEEAVDDSQLPKDRFSAERLKGVDSTLKIQPAELGDSAVYLCASSLTLAGGSSYNEQFFGPGTRLTVL.

The V gene is TRBV7-3, the J gene TRBJ2-5; D not certain. The ends were cut back, 5 bases at V and 2 bases at J, with 18 bases in the middle. This CDR3 region has 16 residues. Germline values: CDR1 SGHTA, CDR2 FQGTGA. The CDR3 nucleotides read TGTGCCAGCAGCCCGAGTAGCTCATTCGGGCAAGAGACCCAGTACTTC. Translated: CASSPSSSFGQETQYF.

The chain combines TRBV6-6 with TRBJ1-5; D perhaps matches TRBD1 (6 bases). CDR1 and CDR2 from the germline V gene are MNHNY and SVGAGI (reference sequence). Between the trimmed V and J ends, which lost 6 bases and 9 bases, there was a span of 21 bases. This CDR3 is 15 amino acids long. For the CDR3, the DNA is TGTGCCAGCAGCTACGGGACACCGTCCTTGTCGCCCCAGCATTTT. It translates to CASSYGTPSLSPQHF.

V is TRBV13 and J is TRBJ2-5; TRBD2 aligns across 8 bases. This CDR3 is 14 amino acids long. The germline gives CDR1 PRHDT, CDR2 FYEKMQ (reference sequence). The V segment lost 1 base and the J segment 4 bases; nucleotides outside the gene matches: 2. CDR3 sequence (DNA): TGTGCCAGCAGCTTAGCGGGAGGGCCAGAGACCCAGTACTTC. Translation gives CASSLAGGPETQYF.

The gene calls are TRBV5-6 and TRBJ1-6; D uncertain. Germline CDR1 and CDR2: SGHDT and YYEEEE. The V end was cut by 0 bases, the J end by 7 bases, with 5 bases between. The CDR3 runs 13 residues. CDR3 sequence reads: CASSLAGNSPLHF. For the CDR3, the DNA is TGTGCCAGCAGCTTGGCCGGAAATTCACCCCTCCACTTT.

This clone was counted between two and nine times. J is TRBJ1-5 and V is TRBV6-6, with D unclear. Germline CDR1 and CDR2: MNHNY and SVGAGI (reference sequence). Trimming pared 2 bases from V and 2 bases from J, leaving 7 bases between. The CDR3 sequence is 14 residues long. The DNA for the CDR3 is TGTGCCAGCAGTTACCTGGATCGCAATCAGCCCCAGCATTTT. Translating gives CASSYLDRNQPQHF.

There are a few counts of this clone. The chain carries TRBV2 and TRBJ1-4; tentatively, D is TRBD1 (5 bases). The CDR3 has 13 amino acids. The V end was cut by 5 bases, the J end by 14 bases, with 18 bases between. CDR1 SNHLY and CDR2 FYNNEI come from the germline V gene. The CDR3 sequence is CASSSNFRDVLFF. DNA for the CDR3: TGTGCCAGCAGTTCCAATTTCAGGGACGTCCTGTTTTTT.

V gene TRBV2 combines with J gene TRBJ2-7; TRBD1 matches at 7 bases. The trim removed 5 bases at V and 0 bases at J, leaving 7 bases unmatched. Per germline, CDR1 SNHLY and CDR2 FYNNEI. The CDR3 spans 15 residues. CDR3 bases: TGTGCCAGCAGTAAACTCCGGGACAGCTCCTACGAGCAGTACTTC. Translated, it gives CASSKLRDSSYEQYF.

This chain uses TRBV7-2 with TRBJ1-2, with TRBD1 matching 10 bases. This CDR3 is 14 amino acids long. With V trimmed by 5 bases and J by 2 bases, 2 bases remained unmatched. CDR1 SGHTA and CDR2 FQGNSA come from the germline V gene. CDR3 bases: TGTGCCAGCAGCCTGACAGGGGGCAACTATGGCTACACCTTC. Residues: CASSLTGGNYGYTF.

The genes are TRBV19 and TRBJ1-5; unclear D gene. V lost 4 bases to trimming and J lost 2 bases, with 9 bases between them. Germline loops: CDR1 LNHDA, CDR2 SQIVND (reference sequence). This CDR3 spans 14 amino acids. The CDR3 protein is CASSTGAGNQPQHF. In DNA form, the CDR3 reads TGTGCCAGTAGTACGGGAGCGGGCAATCAGCCCCAGCATTTT.